The text below deals with one T cell receptor beta chain. What it recognizes is unknown. The data belong to a study of cytomegalovirus exposure and HLA in healthy donors. Primers included in the PCR were 60 Vbeta and 13 Jbeta primers. TCRdb's copy holds only in-frame clones and misses some; the assay was immunoSEQ multiplex PCR. The sample includes approximately 100,000 clones, 60% to 80% of them seen just once. Looked up from germline, CDR1 is SGHRS and CDR2 is YFSETQ. The CDR3 sequence is 13 residues long. Trimming took off 0 bases at V and 6 bases at J, with 9 bases between the two ends. General study points: Later analysis revealed greater clonal expansion in HLA-associated TCR beta chains than in equally common others. Among TCR beta chains, those listed as cytomegalovirus-associated numbered some 170. An analysis that was carried out later associated about 17,000 TCR beta sequences with HLA alleles at 0.05 false discovery rate.

The rearrangement uses TRBV5-1 and TRBJ1-2; no clear D. The clonotype originates from a woman in her forties in good health and CMV-seronegative. The sample consisted of PBMCs. Written as DNA, the CDR3 is TGCGCCAGCAGCTTGGGAGGGTCCGATGGCTACACCTTC. Amino acid sequence: CASSLGGSDGYTF.